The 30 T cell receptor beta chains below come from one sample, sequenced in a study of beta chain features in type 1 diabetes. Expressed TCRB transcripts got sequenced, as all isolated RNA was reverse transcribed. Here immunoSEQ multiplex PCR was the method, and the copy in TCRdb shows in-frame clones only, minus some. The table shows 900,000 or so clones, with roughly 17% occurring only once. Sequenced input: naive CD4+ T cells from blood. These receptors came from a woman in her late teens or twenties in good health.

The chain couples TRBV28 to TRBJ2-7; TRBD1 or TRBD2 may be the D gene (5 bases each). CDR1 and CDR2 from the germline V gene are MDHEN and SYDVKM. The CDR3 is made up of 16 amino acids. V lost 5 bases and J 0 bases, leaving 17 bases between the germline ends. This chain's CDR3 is CASSGTGTPNSYEQYF. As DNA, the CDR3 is TGTGCCAGCAGTGGGACCGGGACGCCGAACTCCTACGAGCAGTACTTC.

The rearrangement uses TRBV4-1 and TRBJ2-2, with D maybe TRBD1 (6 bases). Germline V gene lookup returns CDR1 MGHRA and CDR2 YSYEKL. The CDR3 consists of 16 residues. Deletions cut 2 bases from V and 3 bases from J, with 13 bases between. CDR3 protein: CASSQTGSRDTGELFF. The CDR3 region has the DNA TGCGCCAGCAGCCAAACAGGGTCTCGGGACACCGGGGAGCTGTTTTTT.

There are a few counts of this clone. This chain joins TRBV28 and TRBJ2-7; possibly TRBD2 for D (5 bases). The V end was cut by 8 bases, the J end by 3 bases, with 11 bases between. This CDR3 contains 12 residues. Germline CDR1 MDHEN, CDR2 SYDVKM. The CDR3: CASRLSDYEQYF. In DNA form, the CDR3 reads TGTGCCAGCCGACTATCTGACTACGAGCAGTACTTC.

The DNA of the CDR3 is TGTGCCATCACCCAAGACAGGGGCAATGAGCAGTTCTTC. It is translated as CAITQDRGNEQFF. The V gene is TRBV10-3, the J gene TRBJ2-1; TRBD1 aligns across 8 bases. The trim removed 7 bases at V and 6 bases at J, leaving 5 bases unmatched. The CDR3 totals 13 residues. Germline CDR1 is ENHRY and CDR2 is SYGVKD.

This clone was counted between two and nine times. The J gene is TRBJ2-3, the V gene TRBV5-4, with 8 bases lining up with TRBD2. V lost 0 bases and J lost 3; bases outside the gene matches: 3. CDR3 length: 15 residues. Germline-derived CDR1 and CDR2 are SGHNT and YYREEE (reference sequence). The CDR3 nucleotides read TGTGCCAGCAGCTTGGCGGCTAGCGGGACAGATACGCAGTATTTT. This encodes CASSLAASGTDTQYF.

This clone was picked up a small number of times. CDR3 nucleotide sequence: TGTGCCAGCAGTCCCCGTACTAGCGGGCCCTATCGGCCCAATGAGCAGTTCTTC. This translates into CASSPRTSGPYRPNEQFF. The V gene is TRBV27, the J gene TRBJ2-1, with 9 bases identical to TRBD2. With V trimmed by 5 bases and J by 6 bases, 17 bases remained unmatched. There are 18 residues in the CDR3. Germline values: CDR1 MNHEY, CDR2 SMNVEV (reference sequence).

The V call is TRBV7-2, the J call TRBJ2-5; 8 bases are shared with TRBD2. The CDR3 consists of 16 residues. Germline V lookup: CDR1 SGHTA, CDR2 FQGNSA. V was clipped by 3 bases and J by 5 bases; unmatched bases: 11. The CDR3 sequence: CASSFSRLALGETQYF. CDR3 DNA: TGTGCCAGCAGCTTTTCCAGACTAGCGCTGGGGGAGACCCAGTACTTC.

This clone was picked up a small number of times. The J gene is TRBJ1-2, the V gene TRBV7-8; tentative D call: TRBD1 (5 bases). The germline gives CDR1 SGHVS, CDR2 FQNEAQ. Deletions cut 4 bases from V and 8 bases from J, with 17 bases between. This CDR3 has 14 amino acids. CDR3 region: CASSSRESGIGYTF. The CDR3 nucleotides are TGTGCCAGCAGCTCAAGGGAATCAGGGATAGGCTACACCTTC.

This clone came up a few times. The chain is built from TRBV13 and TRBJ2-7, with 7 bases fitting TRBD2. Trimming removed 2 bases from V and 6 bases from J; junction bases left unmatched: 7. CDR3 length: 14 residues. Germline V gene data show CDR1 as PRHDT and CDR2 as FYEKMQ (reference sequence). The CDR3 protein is CASSLISGGGEQYF. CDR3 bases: TGTGCCAGCAGCTTAATTTCAGGCGGGGGCGAGCAGTACTTC.

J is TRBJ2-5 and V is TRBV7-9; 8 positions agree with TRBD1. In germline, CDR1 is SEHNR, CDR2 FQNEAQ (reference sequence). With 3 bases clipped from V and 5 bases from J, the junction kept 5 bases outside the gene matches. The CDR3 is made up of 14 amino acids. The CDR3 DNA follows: TGTGCCAGCAGCTTCGCAGGGGGCGACGAGACCCAGTACTTC. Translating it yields CASSFAGGDETQYF. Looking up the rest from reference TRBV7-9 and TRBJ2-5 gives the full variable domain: DTGVSQNPRHKITKRGQNVTFRCDPISEHNRLYWYRQTLGQGPEFLTYFQNEAQLEKSRLLSDRFSAERPKGSFSTLEIQRTEQGDSAMYLCASSFAGGDETQYFGPGTRLLVL.

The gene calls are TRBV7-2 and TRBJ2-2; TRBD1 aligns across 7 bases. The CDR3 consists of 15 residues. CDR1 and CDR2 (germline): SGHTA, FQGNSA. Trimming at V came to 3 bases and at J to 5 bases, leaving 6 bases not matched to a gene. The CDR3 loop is CASSLQPGGTGELFF. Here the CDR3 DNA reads TGTGCCAGCAGCTTGCAGCCAGGGGGAACCGGGGAGCTGTTTTTT.

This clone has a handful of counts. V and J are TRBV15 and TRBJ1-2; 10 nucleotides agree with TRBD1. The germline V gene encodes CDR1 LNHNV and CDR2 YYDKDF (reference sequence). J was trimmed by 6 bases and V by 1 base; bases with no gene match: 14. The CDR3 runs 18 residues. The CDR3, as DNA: TGTGCCACCAGCAGAGTCCGGGACAGGGGAACGTTTATGAATGGCTACACCTTC. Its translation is CATSRVRDRGTFMNGYTF.

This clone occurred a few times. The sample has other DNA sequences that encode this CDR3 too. Here the CDR3 DNA reads TGTGCCAGCAGCCTGGAGTGGGGCACTGAAGCTTTCTTT. It encodes CASSLEWGTEAFF. The V gene is TRBV14, the J gene TRBJ1-1; D is undetermined. V shed 4 bases and J shed 4 bases, with 10 bases lying between them. The CDR3 loop spans 13 amino acids. The germline gives CDR1 SGHDN, CDR2 FVKESK.

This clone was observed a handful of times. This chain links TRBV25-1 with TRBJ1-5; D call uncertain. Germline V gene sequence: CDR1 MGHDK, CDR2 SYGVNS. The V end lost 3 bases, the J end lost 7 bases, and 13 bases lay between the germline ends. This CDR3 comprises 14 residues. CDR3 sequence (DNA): TGTGCCAGCAGTGATAGGGAACCGGGACAGCCCCAGCATTTT. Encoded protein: CASSDREPGQPQHF. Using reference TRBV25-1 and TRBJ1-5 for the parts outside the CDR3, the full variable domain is EADIYQTPRYLVIGTGKKITLECSQTMGHDKMYWYQQDPGMELHLIHYSYGVNSTEKGDLSSESTVSRIRTEHFPLTLESARPSHTSQYLCASSDREPGQPQHFGDGTRLSIL.

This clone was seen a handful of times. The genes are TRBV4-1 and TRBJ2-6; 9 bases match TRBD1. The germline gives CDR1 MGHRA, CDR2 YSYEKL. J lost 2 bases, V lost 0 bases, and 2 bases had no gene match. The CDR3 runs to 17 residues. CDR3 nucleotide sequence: TGCGCCAGCAGCCAAGAAGACAGGGGGGCTGGGGCCAACGTCCTGACTTTC. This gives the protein CASSQEDRGAGANVLTF.

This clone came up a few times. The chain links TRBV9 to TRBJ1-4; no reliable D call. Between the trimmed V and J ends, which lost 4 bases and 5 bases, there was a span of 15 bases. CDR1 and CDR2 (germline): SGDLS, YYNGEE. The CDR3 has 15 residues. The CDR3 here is CASSLRGRVNEKLFF. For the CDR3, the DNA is TGTGCCAGCAGCTTAAGAGGGCGGGTGAATGAAAAACTGTTTTTT.

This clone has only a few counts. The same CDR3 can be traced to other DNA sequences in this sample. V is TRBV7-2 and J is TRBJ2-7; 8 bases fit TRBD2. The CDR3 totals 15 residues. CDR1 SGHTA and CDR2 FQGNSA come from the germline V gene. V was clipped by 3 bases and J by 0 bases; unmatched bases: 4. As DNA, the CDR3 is TGTGCCAGCAGCTTCAGCGGGGGCAGCTCCTACGAGCAGTACTTC. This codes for CASSFSGGSSYEQYF.

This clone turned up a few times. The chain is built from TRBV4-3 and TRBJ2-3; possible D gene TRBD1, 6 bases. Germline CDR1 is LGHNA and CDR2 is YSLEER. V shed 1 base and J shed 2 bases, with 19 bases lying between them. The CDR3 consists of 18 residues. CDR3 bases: TGCGCCAGCAGCCAAGTGGCACCCAGGACAGACTTCACAGATACGCAGTATTTT. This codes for CASSQVAPRTDFTDTQYF.

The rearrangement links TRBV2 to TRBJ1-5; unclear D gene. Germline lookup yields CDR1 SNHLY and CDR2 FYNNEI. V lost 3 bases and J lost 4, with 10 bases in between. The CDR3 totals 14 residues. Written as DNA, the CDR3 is TGTGCCAGCAGTGAGGGCAGTAAGAATCAGCCCCAGCATTTT. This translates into CASSEGSKNQPQHF.

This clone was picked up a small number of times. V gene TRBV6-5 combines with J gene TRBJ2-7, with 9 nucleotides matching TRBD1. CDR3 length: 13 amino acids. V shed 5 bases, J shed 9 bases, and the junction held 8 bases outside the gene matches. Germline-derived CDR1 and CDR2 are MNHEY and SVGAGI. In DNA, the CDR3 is TGTGCCAGCAGTACCGGACAGGGGTTGGTGCAGTACTTC. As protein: CASSTGQGLVQYF.

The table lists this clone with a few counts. DNA of the CDR3: TGTGCCAGTAGTATAGCCCAAGGACTAGGCGGGAGTGAGCAGTTCTTC. The encoded protein is CASSIAQGLGGSEQFF. The chain recombines TRBV19 with TRBJ2-1; TRBD2 agrees at 7 bases. Trimming took 1 base from V and 9 from J; bases not matched to a gene: 12. Germline CDR1 is LNHDA and CDR2 is SQIVND (reference sequence). The CDR3 contains 16 residues.

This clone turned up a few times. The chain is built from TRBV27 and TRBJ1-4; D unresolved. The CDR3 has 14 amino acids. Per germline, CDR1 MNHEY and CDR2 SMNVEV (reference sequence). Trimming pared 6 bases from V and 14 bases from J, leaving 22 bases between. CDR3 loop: CASSGDIYPFRLFF. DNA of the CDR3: TGTGCCAGCAGCGGCGACATTTACCCCTTCAGGCTGTTTTTT.

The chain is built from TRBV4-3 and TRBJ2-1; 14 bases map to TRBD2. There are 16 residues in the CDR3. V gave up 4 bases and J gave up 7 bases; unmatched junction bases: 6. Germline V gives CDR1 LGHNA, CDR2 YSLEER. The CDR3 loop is CASSPGGLAGVNEQFF. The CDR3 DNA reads TGCGCCAGCAGCCCTGGGGGACTAGCGGGAGTTAATGAGCAGTTCTTC.

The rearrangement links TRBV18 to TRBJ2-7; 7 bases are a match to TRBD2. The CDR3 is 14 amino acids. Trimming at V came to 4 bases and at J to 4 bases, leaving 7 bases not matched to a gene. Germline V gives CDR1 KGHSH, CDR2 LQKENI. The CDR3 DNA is TGTGCCAGCTCACAGCGGGGAGACTCTTACGAGCAGTACTTC. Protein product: CASSQRGDSYEQYF. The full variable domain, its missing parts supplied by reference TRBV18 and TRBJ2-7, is NAGVMQNPRHLVRRRGQEARLRCSPMKGHSHVYWYRQLPEEGLKFMVYLQKENIIDESGMPKERFSAEFPKEGPSILRIQQVVRGDSAAYFCASSQRGDSYEQYFGPGTRLTVT.

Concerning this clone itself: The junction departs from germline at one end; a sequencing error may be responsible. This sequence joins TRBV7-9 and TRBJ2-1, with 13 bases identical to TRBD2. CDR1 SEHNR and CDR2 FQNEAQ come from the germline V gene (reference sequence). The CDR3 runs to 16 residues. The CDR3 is CASSRTSGRLYNGQFF. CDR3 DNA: TGTGCCAGCAGCCGGACTAGCGGGAGACTCTACAATGGGCAGTTCTTC.

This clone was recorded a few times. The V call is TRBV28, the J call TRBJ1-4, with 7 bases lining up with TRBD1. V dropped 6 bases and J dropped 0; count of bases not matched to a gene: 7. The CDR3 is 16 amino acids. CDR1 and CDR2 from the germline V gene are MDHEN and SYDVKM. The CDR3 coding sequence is TGTGCCAGCAGACCCCGCGACAGGGCAACTAATGAAAAACTGTTTTTT. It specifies CASRPRDRATNEKLFF.

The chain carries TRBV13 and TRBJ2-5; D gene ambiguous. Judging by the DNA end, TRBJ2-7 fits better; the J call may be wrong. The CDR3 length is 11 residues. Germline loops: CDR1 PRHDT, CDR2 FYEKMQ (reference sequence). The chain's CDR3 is CASSRSYEQYF. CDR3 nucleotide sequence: TGTGCCAGCAGCCGCTCCTACGAGCAGTACTTC.

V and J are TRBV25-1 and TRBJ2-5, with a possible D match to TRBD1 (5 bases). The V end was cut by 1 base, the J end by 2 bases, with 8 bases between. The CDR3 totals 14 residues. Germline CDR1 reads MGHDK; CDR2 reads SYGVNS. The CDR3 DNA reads TGTGCCAGCAGTGAATTCCAGGGACAAGAGACCCAGTACTTC. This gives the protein CASSEFQGQETQYF.

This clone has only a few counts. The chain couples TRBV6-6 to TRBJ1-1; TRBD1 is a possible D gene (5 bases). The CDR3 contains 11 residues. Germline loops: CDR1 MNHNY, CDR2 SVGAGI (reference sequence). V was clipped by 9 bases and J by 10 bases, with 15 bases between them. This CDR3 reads CASLGAARAFF. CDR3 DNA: TGTGCCAGTCTCGGGGCGGCGAGAGCTTTCTTT.

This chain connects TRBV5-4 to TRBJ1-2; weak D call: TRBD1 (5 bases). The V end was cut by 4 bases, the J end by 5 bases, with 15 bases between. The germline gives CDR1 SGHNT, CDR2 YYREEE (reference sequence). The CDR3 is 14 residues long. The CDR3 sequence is CASSLQEVNYGYTF. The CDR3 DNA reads TGTGCCAGCAGCCTACAGGAGGTTAATTATGGCTACACCTTC.